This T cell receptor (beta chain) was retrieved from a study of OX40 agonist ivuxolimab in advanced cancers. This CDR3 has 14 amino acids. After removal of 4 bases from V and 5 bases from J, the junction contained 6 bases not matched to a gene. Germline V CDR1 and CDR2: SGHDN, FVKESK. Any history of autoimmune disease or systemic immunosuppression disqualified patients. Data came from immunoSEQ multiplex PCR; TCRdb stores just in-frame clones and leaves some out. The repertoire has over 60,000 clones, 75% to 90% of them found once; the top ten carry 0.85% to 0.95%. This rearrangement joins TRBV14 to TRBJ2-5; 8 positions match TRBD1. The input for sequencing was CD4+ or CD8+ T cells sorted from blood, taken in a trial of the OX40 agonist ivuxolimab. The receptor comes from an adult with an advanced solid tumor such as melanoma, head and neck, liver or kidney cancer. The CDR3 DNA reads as TGTGCCAGCAGCCCCCGGACAGGGCGGGAGACCCAGTACTTC. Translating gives CASSPRTGRETQYF.